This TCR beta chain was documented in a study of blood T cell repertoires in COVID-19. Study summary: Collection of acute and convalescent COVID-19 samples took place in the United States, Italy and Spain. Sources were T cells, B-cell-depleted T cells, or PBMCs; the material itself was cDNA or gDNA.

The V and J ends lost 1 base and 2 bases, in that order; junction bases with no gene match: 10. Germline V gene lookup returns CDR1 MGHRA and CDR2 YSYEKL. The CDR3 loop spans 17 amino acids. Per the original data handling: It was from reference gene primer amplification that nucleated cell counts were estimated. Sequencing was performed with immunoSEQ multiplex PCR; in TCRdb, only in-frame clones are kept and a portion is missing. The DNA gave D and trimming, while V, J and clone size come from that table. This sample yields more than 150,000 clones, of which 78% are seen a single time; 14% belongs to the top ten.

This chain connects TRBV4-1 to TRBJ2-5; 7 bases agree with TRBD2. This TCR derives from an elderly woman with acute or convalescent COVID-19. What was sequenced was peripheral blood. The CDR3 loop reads CASSQVAGDPRQETQYF. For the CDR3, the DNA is TGCGCCAGCAGCCAAGTGGCGGGGGACCCGCGGCAAGAGACCCAGTACTTC.